Reported below is one TCR beta chain. As yet, its antigen is unknown. The entry originates in a study of shared clonotypes between healthy human individuals. Whole-study findings and limits: Clonotypes which were not shared had lower generation probabilities than clonotypes that all four donors shared. Naive CD4 clonotype sharing across several donors was approximately 5%.

The CDR3 runs 16 residues. Germline V gene data show CDR1 as PRHDT and CDR2 as FYEKMQ (reference sequence). Trimming shortened V by 1 base and J by 3 bases, and 16 bases separated the two germline ends. Method: immunoSEQ multiplex PCR; TCRdb's copy keeps in-frame clones and lacks some. The sample has fewer than 1 million clones, 90% to 98% seen once. Cells designated naive CD8 were CD45RO-negative and were positively selected for CCR7, with terminally differentiated effector memory CD45RA+ cells excluded. Only Caucasian adults living in Nashville, Tennessee served as donors. This TCR derives from a man aged 30 to 39 in good health. Sample: naive CD8+ T cells sorted from blood. V gene TRBV13 combines with J gene TRBJ2-7; D remains unclear. DNA for the CDR3: TGTGCCAGCAGCTTAGACCAGACTGCGGACGACTACGAGCAGTACTTC. Protein product: CASSLDQTADDYEQYF.